Here is one TCR beta chain with its context. It lacks a known antigen. Per-base quality was not reported, and no clone a single base away is much larger than it. Libraries came from the immunoSEQ multiplex PCR assay. A mixture of 60 forward primers for TCR Vbeta segments and 13 reverse primers for TCR Jbeta segments was used in the multiplex PCR. A multiplex PCR assay on genomic DNA amplified the CDR3 region of rearranged TCR beta genes. The Illumina HiSeq System was used to sequence the amplified TCR beta libraries as 87-base-pair reads. The published analysis was carried out like this. A later analysis counted about 76 million unique TCR beta chains across the 670 or so repertoires, and around 12 million of these chains were shared by at least two donors. To remove PCR and sequencing errors, raw reads were error-corrected and collapsed into unique sequences using a nearest-neighbor algorithm that merged closely related sequences. To assign V, D and J gene segments, CDR3 sequences were aligned to IMGT reference sequences. For a sequence to be retained, at least a six-nucleotide match to both a V gene segment and a J gene segment was required. Rearrangements were classified as productive when the CDR3 lacked stop codons and remained in frame with V and J, and all other rearrangements were classified as non-productive. CDR3 was defined according to IMGT convention as the region running from the second conserved V-encoded cysteine to the conserved J-encoded phenylalanine. Sequences without an unambiguous match to a single V gene segment were excluded from the earlier analysis of several hundred of the donors. An earlier analysis of roughly 590 of the donors called V segments functional above 56.7% productive rearrangements and segregating when the between-donor standard deviation exceeded 5%. To diagnose cytomegalovirus status from the catalog of TCR beta chain sequences, a statistical classification framework was built. V and J gene assignment, in a later analysis, came from comparing TCR nucleotide sequences with IMGT/GENE-DB human TR gene sequences. The TCRdist pipeline was used in a later analysis to assign CDR3 sequences and most-parsimonious VDJ recombination scenarios. A later analysis defined each TCR beta chain by its CDR3 amino acid sequence plus V-gene family, and excluded reads lacking a unique V-gene family. As a way to deal with suspected cross-contamination and a sequencing artifact, a later analysis dropped approximately 590 nucleotide sequences that were highly shared and had low generation probability. For each public chain, a later analysis derived a clonal expansion index from normalized ranks of inferred template counts within each repertoire. In a later analysis, generation probabilities were computed with a VDJ recombination model fitted to out-of-frame rearrangements, and the resulting probabilities were checked against IGoR. Hypergeometric tests were used in a later analysis to score TCR-TCR, TCR-HLA and TCR-CMV co-occurrence, with a repertoire-size bias correction applied to the TCR pairs. In a later analysis, false discovery rates were estimated by permuting HLA or CMV assignments 20 times. A later analysis grouped co-occurring TCRs with DBSCAN, adding TCRdist sequence similarity when clustering within HLA-allele-positive subsets. Repertoires with fewer than 30,000 or more than 120,000 public chains, plus five repertoires with anomalous nucleotide sharing, were excluded from co-occurrence clustering. TCRdb re-hosts the immuneACCESS table, in-frame sequences only. Its copies lack some clones; in the studies checked, an unresolved V gene accounts for under half of them, and the cause for the rest is not known. That table gives V, J and clone size, and the DNA gave D and trimming. The sample table contains fewer than 200,000 clones; only one count was recorded for 70% to 80% of them. About 1.3% of the sample belongs to the ten largest clones.

The data are from a study of cytomegalovirus exposure and HLA in healthy donors (dated by TCRdb to about 2017). Context from the whole study: An earlier analysis of several hundred of the donors reported 250 to 300 Gb of sequence data and 95 million to 140 million unique TCR beta sequences obtained from some 170 million T cells. About 280 gigabases of sequencing data and around 88 million unique TCR sequences made up an early release that covered approximately 650 HLA-typed donors. Among the roughly 380 genotyped donors, 81% belonged to the genetic ancestry cluster associated with self-reported Caucasian donors. The aim of the study was to test whether cataloging public T cell receptors could identify signatures of past pathogen exposure. The study used immunosequencing to profile the T cell repertoires of under 700 subjects and linked those repertoires to cytomegalovirus serostatus. Besides the first cohort of approximately 670 subjects, a separate validation cohort made up of about 120 different subjects was used. High-throughput TCR immunosequencing, statistical association of individual TCRs with disease status, and machine learning were combined to predict cytomegalovirus infection status. A later analysis re-analyzed previously published TCR beta repertoires from about 600 donors and added high-resolution HLA genotyping to study TCR occurrence patterns. Rather than using new phenotypic data, the later analysis identified candidate immune exposures from TCR beta sequences and from how often those sequences occurred across donors. An earlier analysis of fewer than 700 of the donors applied high-throughput TCR beta sequencing to assess whether each TCR beta V gene segment acted as functional or pseudogenic. Donor age, sex, ethnicity and CMV serostatus were collected together with the repertoire data. A later genetic analysis used genome-wide SNP genotypes for 398 of the 666 donors, treating that subset as a discovery cohort. Every discovery cohort repertoire had been produced on one sequencing platform. Class I and class II HLA loci were covered by the typing at four-digit resolution. Typing coverage differed by locus: A, B, C, DRB1 and DQB1 were typed in roughly 620-630 donors, DQA1 in approximately 520, DPA1 in 600 to 610, and DPB1 in just under 490. A few DR-DQ haplotypes were treated as single units for association and clustering because of strong linkage in the cohort. On average, around 240,000 unique TCR beta nucleotide sequences were sequenced per donor among about 400 genotyped donors of the cohort, with 15% to 20% of those sequences being non-productive. Results and caveats for the whole study, not just this receptor: A further reported finding was that TCR beta sequences accurately predicted the HLA-A and HLA-B alleles for most subjects in the first cohort. Linkage disequilibrium might explain the correlated functional status among segregating V segments, but an unknown experimental factor could not be ruled out. The cohort was sequenced for TCR beta chains only, and without alpha or paired-chain data the features that could be detected were limited. A later analysis reported that several top co-occurrence clusters appeared linked to parvovirus B19, influenza, CMV and Epstein-Barr virus. Assigning TCR associations to individual alleles was difficult when HLA alleles, especially DR and DQ, strongly co-occurred. Because counts were too low, roughly 16 rarely observed V segments, including chromosome 9 orphons, were left out of the earlier analysis of over 550 of the donors. Most TCR sequences were seen in very few donors, while some public TCRs were found in many individuals. In a later analysis, HLA-associated TCR beta chains were found to be more clonally expanded and to have lower generation probabilities than equally common non-associated chains. It was suggested by the authors that the approach could potentially be generalized to other disease states and immunological phenotypes. According to a later analysis, most CMV-associated TCR beta chains appeared to be HLA-restricted, and the HLA associations seemed to be driven largely by CMV exposure. A few of the identified cytomegalovirus-associated TCR beta chains were confirmed in vitro to be specific for cytomegalovirus antigens. In an earlier analysis of about 540 of the donors, most TCR beta V segments were observed in productive rearrangements about 90% or about 30% of the time, broadly matching IMGT annotations. A total of fewer than 200 TCR beta chains were listed by the study as associated with cytomegalovirus. CMV serostatus was the only immune exposure information available for the cohort. Compared with the approximately 600-donor mean, donors in an Asian-associated ancestry cluster had fewer N-insertions in productive TCRs, according to a later genetic analysis. In a later analysis, the rate of TCR association differed among HLA loci, with DRB1 alleles having the most associated TCRs and HLA-C alleles having the fewest. Cytomegalovirus status was reported to be diagnosed by the classifier with high specificity and sensitivity in both the original and validation cohorts. An association between a missense DCLRE1C variant and V-gene and J-gene trimming of TCR beta chains was found in a later genetic analysis and replicated in an independent cohort. HLA typing was unavailable for some donors at each locus, so association tests used only the typed subset. Specific HLA alleles were associated with 15,000 to 20,000 TCR beta sequences at a false discovery rate of 0.05 in a later analysis. The sequencing pipeline was judged likely to have produced a cluster of highly shared sequence variants as a technical artifact. The 87-base-pair reads could not distinguish some IMGT-functional V segments, including TRBV6-2 and TRBV6-3, so those segments were excluded. Sequencing depth was assumed to be roughly uniform across donors in the presence/absence analyses, though that assumption may not hold.

Trimming at the junction amounts to 2 bases on V and 7 bases on J, and the germline ends lie 8 bases apart. The CDR3 goes from the cysteine to the phenylalanine over 13 residues. Only the CDR3 DNA stays, 39 bases, in frame from base 1. The germline V gene yields KGHSH for CDR1 and LQKENI for CDR2. The cohort was made up of under 800 healthy bone marrow donors. At the time of sampling, all cohort members were nominally healthy, though unrecorded immune exposures were likely present. The donor was CMV seronegative and belonged to the group of roughly 330 seronegative cohort members. Each donor provided a peripheral blood sample, and peripheral blood mononuclear cells were used for TCR beta sequencing. Genomic DNA was extracted from the blood cell samples with the Qiagen DNeasy Blood Extraction Kit.

This TCR derives from a man between 25 and 39 years old in good health and CMV-seronegative. The sequenced sample was PBMCs. The sequence joins TRBV18 to TRBJ1-4; D gene: possibly TRBD1, on 5 matching bases. For the CDR3, the sequence is CASSPAGPEKLFF. DNA sequence: TGTGCCAGCTCACCAGCAGGGCCTGAAAAACTGTTTTTT.